This is a list of T cell receptor beta chains from one sample in a study of blood T cell repertoires in COVID-19. Sequenced by immunoSEQ multiplex PCR; TCRdb stores in-frame clones only, minus some. The sample lists 350,000 or so clones, roughly 90% occurring once. Sequencing input: PBMCs or T cells enriched from blood (not recorded which). Every receptor here comes from a woman in her twenties or thirties who had been exposed to COVID-19. Each CDR3 is given without its conserved first and last residue.

v_gene	CDR3aa
TRBV5-4	ASSLGKGTSGNEQF
TRBV9	ASSVFHGGSTDTQY
TRBV27	ASGHGRSYEQY
TRBV28	ASSLWQGAGHEQY
TRBV6-5	ASRRTGTIYQPQH
TRBV7-3	ASSFYGDNQETQY
TRBV21-1	ASSKRPGTGGSPLH
TRBV19	ASRQGWNEQF
TRBV19	ASSMEQGAYNEQF
TRBV5-1	ASSFVPTSGRAGYNEQF
TRBV14	ASRRSGENTGELF
TRBV27	ASSPGLAGGFTDTQY
TRBV3-1/TRBV3-2	ASSQAGSGYNEQF
TRBV5-6	ASSPGTGGGEAF
TRBV5-5	ASSRNRAYSGNTIY
TRBV19	ASSTGTGAQGGQPQH
TRBV28	ASRPGLRPYEQY
TRBV5-1	ASSLDSRPSSGNTIY
TRBV10-3	AISGPSGETQY
TRBV10-1	ASSSTPSNTEAF
TRBV7-2	ASSPKETQY
TRBV7-9	ASSLQDGLEAF
TRBV29-1	SVEDRRGTDTQY
TRBV27	ASSHFPLAGGHNEQF
TRBV28	ASSLGQGGAVT
TRBV11-3	ASSPAGAEQF
TRBV28	ATLNAGAAKNIQY
TRBV4-2	ASSQDLLRPNRGKAAGNTIY
TRBV7-9	ASSSETVTYGYT
TRBV7-8	ASSWEGGYYGYT
TRBV19	ASSTGQGNSPLH
TRBV7-8	ASSLDTQISGNTIY
TRBV19	ASSIVGTSAKPYEQY
TRBV19	ASGMSSYNSPLH
TRBV18	ASSPFEVPPDEQF
TRBV18	ASSPTPGQVAPSTDTQY
TRBV5-4	ASSSPRTEGNEAF
TRBV19	ASSMGHEQY
TRBV28	ASSRDSFTDTQY
TRBV6-1	ASSHPAQKTQY
TRBV4-2	ASSQDNSEAF
TRBV19	ASSTGTGGRKGNQPQH
TRBV20-1	SASLQETQY
TRBV5-1	ASSPIAGGNNEQF
TRBV6-5	ASSYESSGKETQY